Presented here are 27 T cell receptor beta chains from one specimen sequenced in a study of blood T cell repertoires in COVID-19. The repertoire was sequenced with immunoSEQ multiplex PCR; TCRdb's copy has only in-frame clones and lacks some. The profile shows about 300,000 clones, about 85% of them singletons. Sequencing was done on a sample of peripheral blood. The receptor source for this set is a human donor in a cohort sampled during active COVID-19.

The chain is built from TRBV7-3 and TRBJ1-2; 9 bases map to TRBD1. This CDR3 is built from 14 residues. V trimming: 2 bases; J trimming: 10 bases; junction bases outside the gene matches: 8. Germline CDR1 is SGHTA and CDR2 is FQGTGA. Here the CDR3 DNA reads TGTGCCAGCAGCTTACACCGGGACAGGGAGGACTACACCTTC. It translates to CASSLHRDREDYTF.

The rearrangement uses TRBV3-1 (or the pseudogene TRBV3-2) and TRBJ2-1; the match to TRBD2 covers 7 bases. The length of the CDR3 is 15 residues. Germline-derived CDR1 and CDR2 are LGHDT and YNNKEL (reference sequence). V dropped 0 bases and J dropped 15; count of bases not matched to a gene: 14. DNA of the CDR3: TGTGCCAGCAGCCAAGAGTCGCGGGCTAGCGGCAAAGCGTTCTTC. Residues: CASSQESRASGKAFF.

V and J are TRBV9 and TRBJ2-2; TRBD1 aligns across 9 bases. V was clipped by 3 bases and J by 5 bases; unmatched bases: 5. The germline V gene has CDR1 SGDLS and CDR2 YYNGEE. The CDR3 sequence is 15 residues long. For the CDR3, the DNA is TGTGCCAGCAGCGCGGGACAGGGTGGAACCGGGGAGCTGTTTTTT. Its protein product is CASSAGQGGTGELFF.

This clone was detected once. The chain is built from TRBV6-5 and TRBJ1-2; D possibly corresponds to TRBD1 (6 bases). Germline CDR1 reads MNHEY; CDR2 reads SVGAGI. Deletions cut 6 bases from V and 8 bases from J, with 13 bases between. This CDR3 is 12 amino acids long. CDR3 DNA: TGTGCCAGCAGATCAGGGGCGGGCGGCTACACCTTC. Its protein is CASRSGAGGYTF.

This rearrangement joins TRBV7-2 to TRBJ2-2; 7 nucleotides line up with TRBD2. From germline, CDR1 is SGHTA and CDR2 FQGNSA. The CDR3 runs to 13 residues. J lost 6 bases, V lost 4 bases, and 2 bases had no gene match. CDR3 in amino acids: CASSSGLAGELFF. CDR3 nucleotides: TGTGCCAGCAGCTCCGGACTAGCCGGGGAGCTGTTTTTT.

Only a few counts were recorded for this clone. J is TRBJ2-3 and V is TRBV7-2, with D tentatively TRBD2 (6 bases). This CDR3 comprises 15 residues. The V and J ends lost 4 bases and 0 bases respectively, with 11 bases between them. CDR1 is SGHTA, CDR2 FQGNSA, per germline. For the CDR3, the DNA is TGTGCCAGCAGCTCGACGACTAGGAGCACAGATACGCAGTATTTT. This encodes CASSSTTRSTDTQYF.

The V gene is TRBV14, the J gene TRBJ2-2; D is possibly TRBD2 (6 bases). The V gene lost 2 bases and the J gene lost 4 bases, with 8 bases spanning the gap. The CDR3 is 14 residues long. CDR1 SGHDN and CDR2 FVKESK come from the germline V gene. The CDR3 loop reads CASSQYGGTGELFF. Here the CDR3 DNA reads TGTGCCAGCAGCCAATACGGGGGCACCGGGGAGCTGTTTTTT.

Written as DNA, the CDR3 is TGTGCCAGCAGCCTTAATTTGAACACTGAAGCTTTCTTT. Residues: CASSLNLNTEAFF. J is TRBJ1-1 and V is TRBV5-4; D is uncertain. The CDR3 length is 13 residues. The germline V and J ends were trimmed by 4 bases and 0 bases, with 7 bases remaining between them. Germline CDR1 and CDR2: SGHNT and YYREEE (reference sequence).

This chain uses TRBV2 with TRBJ1-5; the match to TRBD1 covers 8 bases. Germline lookup yields CDR1 SNHLY and CDR2 FYNNEI. The CDR3 extends over 16 amino acids. Germline trimming cut 3 bases from V and 3 bases from J; bases unmatched to any gene: 7. CDR3 coding DNA: TGTGCCAGCAGTGACCCGGGACAGGCGCCCAATCAGCCCCAGCATTTT. Amino acids: CASSDPGQAPNQPQHF.

This chain connects TRBV3-1 (or the pseudogene TRBV3-2) to TRBJ1-2; D not certain. Trimming took 4 bases from V and 2 from J, leaving 8 bases between them. The CDR3 sequence is 13 residues long. The germline CDR1 and CDR2 sequences are LGHDT and YNNKEL (reference sequence). This chain's CDR3 is CASSRPGNYGYTF. DNA of the CDR3: TGTGCCAGCAGCCGGCCGGGAAACTATGGCTACACCTTC.

The rearrangement uses TRBV6-5 and TRBJ1-1; D gene ambiguous. The germline V gene has CDR1 MNHEY and CDR2 SVGAGI. This CDR3 has 13 amino acids. V gave up 2 bases and J gave up 6 bases, with 10 bases separating them. In DNA form, the CDR3 reads TGTGCCAGCAGTTACCCTGGAGGCGCTGAAGCTTTCTTT. This translates into CASSYPGGAEAFF.

The gene calls are TRBV4-3 and TRBJ2-2; D perhaps matches TRBD2 (6 bases). The CDR3 has 15 amino acids. V was cut by 1 base and J by 6 bases, with 12 bases left in between. Germline V gene data show CDR1 as LGHNA and CDR2 as YSLEER. The DNA for the CDR3 is TGCGCCAGCAGCCAAGTCGGAGGGTTCTCCGGGGAGCTGTTTTTT. As protein: CASSQVGGFSGELFF.

CDR3 loop: CASSERGTGEDQPQHF. The CDR3 coding sequence is TGTGCCAGCAGCGAGAGAGGGACAGGGGAGGATCAGCCCCAGCATTTT. V usage is TRBV21-1 and J usage is TRBJ1-5; the DNA was not used to check the table's D call, TRBD1. TRBV21-1 is a known pseudogene. CDR3 length: 16 residues.

This clone was detected only once. The chain uses TRBV6-5 and TRBJ2-6; D is unclear. The CDR3 consists of 13 residues. The germline V gene encodes CDR1 MNHEY and CDR2 SVGAGI. V was pared by 6 bases and J by 4 bases, with 7 bases between. Here the CDR3 reads CASRVTGANVLTF. DNA for the CDR3: TGTGCCAGCAGGGTTACAGGGGCCAACGTCCTGACTTTC.

This chain links TRBV6-4 with TRBJ2-2, with 8 bases identical to TRBD1. This CDR3 region has 15 residues. Trimming removed 5 bases from V and 4 bases from J; junction bases left unmatched: 6. Per the germline V gene, CDR1 is MRHNA and CDR2 is SNTAGT. CDR3 nucleotide sequence: TGTGCCAGCAGTCGACAGGGGTCGGGCACCGGGGAGCTGTTTTTT. This sequence encodes CASSRQGSGTGELFF.

In this sample, this clone turned up a few times. CDR3 loop: CASSADVQGNSPLHF. In DNA, the CDR3 is TGTGCCAGCAGCGCTGACGTGCAGGGTAATTCACCCCTCCACTTT. The rearrangement links TRBV9 to TRBJ1-6; possibly TRBD1 for D (5 bases). Germline V CDR1 and CDR2: SGDLS, YYNGEE. V lost 3 bases and J lost 6, with 13 bases in between. The CDR3 covers 15 residues.

The chain combines TRBV24-1 with TRBJ2-2, with D possibly TRBD1 on 6 matching bases. The CDR3 is made up of 14 amino acids. V shed 2 bases and J shed 6 bases, with 9 bases lying between them. Germline CDR1 reads KGHDR; CDR2 reads SFDVKD. The CDR3 reads CATSDWAGAGELFF. Here the CDR3 DNA reads TGTGCCACCAGTGATTGGGCAGGGGCCGGGGAGCTGTTTTTT.

The rearrangement joins TRBV5-4 to TRBJ2-3; 13 positions match TRBD2. V shed 4 bases and J 4 bases; nucleotides not matched to a gene: 6. Germline V CDR1 and CDR2: SGHNT, YYREEE (reference sequence). This CDR3 has 16 amino acids. CDR3 sequence: CASSGRTSGSPDTQYF. In DNA form, the CDR3 reads TGTGCCAGCAGCGGAAGGACTAGCGGGAGCCCAGATACGCAGTATTTT.

The table lists this clone with a few counts. This sequence joins TRBV15 and TRBJ2-7, with TRBD1 matching 9 bases. The ends lost 1 base at V and 2 bases at J; junction bases unmatched: 3. The CDR3 loop spans 15 amino acids. From germline, CDR1 is LNHNV and CDR2 YYDKDF (reference sequence). In DNA, the CDR3 is TGTGCCACCAGCAGAGCCGGGACAGGGACCTACGAGCAGTACTTC. This gives the protein CATSRAGTGTYEQYF.

The chain carries TRBV5-5 and TRBJ1-3; 9 positions match TRBD1. V trimming: 2 bases; J trimming: 1 base; junction bases outside the gene matches: 4. Germline lookup yields CDR1 SGHKS and CDR2 YYEKEE (reference sequence). CDR3 length equals 16 residues. The CDR3 DNA sequence: TGTGCCAGCAGCTTCGGGACAGGGAATTCTGGAAACACCATATATTTT. Encoded protein: CASSFGTGNSGNTIYF. Full variable domain (rest looked up from reference TRBV5-5 and TRBJ1-3): DAGVTQSPTHLIKTRGQQVTLRCSPISGHKSVSWYQQVLGQGPQFIFQYYEKEERGRGNFPDRFSARQFPNYSSELNVNALLLGDSALYLCASSFGTGNSGNTIYFGEGSWLTVV.

The rearrangement uses TRBV6-1 and TRBJ1-5; D not resolved. This CDR3 has 14 residues. From germline, CDR1 is MNHNS and CDR2 SASEGT. The germline V and J ends were trimmed by 3 bases and 11 bases, with 17 bases remaining between them. The CDR3 bases are TGTGCCAGCAGTGAGAGACGGAGCTCTTCGACCCAGCATTTT. Encoded protein: CASSERRSSSTQHF.

The rearrangement links TRBV12-3 or TRBV12-4 to TRBJ2-5, with 7 nucleotides matching TRBD1. CDR3 length: 13 amino acids. V lost 6 bases to trimming and J lost 5 bases; unmatched junction nucleotides: 6. The CDR3 DNA is TGTGCCAGCAGCCCGACAGGGCTCGAGACCCAGTACTTC. As protein: CASSPTGLETQYF.

The rearrangement links TRBV7-2 to TRBJ1-1; possibly TRBD1 for D (6 bases). Germline V CDR1 and CDR2: SGHTA, FQGNSA. The V gene lost 3 bases and the J gene lost 8 bases, with 10 bases spanning the gap. The CDR3 is 12 amino acids. CDR3 sequence reads: CASSLGAREAFF. The CDR3 DNA reads as TGTGCCAGCAGCTTGGGGGCCAGGGAAGCTTTCTTT.

This clone showed up just once. This chain connects TRBV5-1 to TRBJ2-3; maybe TRBD2 (6 bases). Between the trimmed V and J ends, which lost 0 bases and 7 bases, there was a span of 9 bases. The CDR3 is 13 residues long. Germline assignment: CDR1 SGHRS and CDR2 YFSETQ. This CDR3 reads CASSLGLENTQYF. CDR3 DNA: TGCGCCAGCAGCTTGGGACTAGAAAATACGCAGTATTTT. Together with reference TRBV5-1 and TRBJ2-3, the CDR3 gives the full variable domain: KAGVTQTPRYLIKTRGQQVTLSCSPISGHRSVSWYQQTPGQGLQFLFEYFSETQRNKGNFPGRFSGRQFSNSRSEMNVSTLELGDSALYLCASSLGLENTQYFGPGTRLTVL.

The chain recombines TRBV6-5 with TRBJ1-6, with D perhaps TRBD1 (6 bases). This CDR3 is built from 15 residues. Looked up from germline, CDR1 is MNHEY and CDR2 is SVGAGI. The germline V and J ends were trimmed by 6 bases and 7 bases, with 16 bases remaining between them. CDR3 protein: CASRGTQGRNSPLHF. For the CDR3, the DNA is TGTGCCAGCAGGGGCACACAGGGAAGGAATTCACCCCTCCACTTT.

The DNA of the CDR3 is TGTGCCAGCAGCAATTCAGGGGGTTTCGGGGAGACCCAGTACTTC. It yields the protein CASSNSGGFGETQYF. This rearrangement joins TRBV5-4 to TRBJ2-5; 7 nucleotides align to TRBD1. Germline V lookup: CDR1 SGHNT, CDR2 YYREEE (reference sequence). V gave up 4 bases and J gave up 5 bases; unmatched junction bases: 11. This CDR3 is 15 amino acids long.

This chain connects TRBV10-2 to TRBJ2-2; weak D call: TRBD2 (5 bases). The V end lost 4 bases, the J end lost 5 bases, and 8 bases lay between the germline ends. The CDR3 has 13 amino acids. CDR1 WSHSY and CDR2 SAAADI come from the germline V gene. The CDR3 sequence is CASSGTRTGELFF. The CDR3 DNA sequence: TGCGCCAGCAGTGGGACTCGGACCGGGGAGCTGTTTTTT.